The text below deals with one T cell receptor beta chain. These data are taken from a study of blood T cell repertoires in COVID-19. CDR3 length: 12 residues. V lost 6 bases and J 3 bases, leaving 9 bases between the germline ends. Germline loops: CDR1 SNHLY, CDR2 FYNNEI. In the original analysis: Amplified reference gene primers provided the basis for estimating nucleated cell counts. Some clones are missing from TCRdb's copy, which holds only in-frame ones; the method was immunoSEQ multiplex PCR. V, J and clone size reflect that table, while D and trimming were determined from the DNA. Of about 89,000 clones in the sample, 80% were seen once.

Sequenced sample: peripheral blood. The sequence was obtained from a woman at least 80 years old with acute or convalescent COVID-19. The chain joins TRBV2 to TRBJ2-7; D is possibly TRBD2 (6 bases). This CDR3 is CASSQDYYEQYF. Written as DNA, the CDR3 is TGTGCCAGCAGCCAGGACTACTACGAGCAGTACTTC.